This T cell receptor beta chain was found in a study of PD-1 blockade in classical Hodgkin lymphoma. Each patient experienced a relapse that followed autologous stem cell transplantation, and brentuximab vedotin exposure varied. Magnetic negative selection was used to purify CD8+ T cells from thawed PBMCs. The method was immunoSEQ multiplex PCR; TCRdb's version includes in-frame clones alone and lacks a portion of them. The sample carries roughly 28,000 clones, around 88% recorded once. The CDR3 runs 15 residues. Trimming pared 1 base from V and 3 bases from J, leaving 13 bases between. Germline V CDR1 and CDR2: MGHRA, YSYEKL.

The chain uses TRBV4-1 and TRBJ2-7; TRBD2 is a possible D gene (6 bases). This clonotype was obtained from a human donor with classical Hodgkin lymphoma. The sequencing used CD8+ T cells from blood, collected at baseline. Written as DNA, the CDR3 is TGCGCCAGCAGCCAAGGACCGGGGGTTCACTACGAGCAGTACTTC. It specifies CASSQGPGVHYEQYF.